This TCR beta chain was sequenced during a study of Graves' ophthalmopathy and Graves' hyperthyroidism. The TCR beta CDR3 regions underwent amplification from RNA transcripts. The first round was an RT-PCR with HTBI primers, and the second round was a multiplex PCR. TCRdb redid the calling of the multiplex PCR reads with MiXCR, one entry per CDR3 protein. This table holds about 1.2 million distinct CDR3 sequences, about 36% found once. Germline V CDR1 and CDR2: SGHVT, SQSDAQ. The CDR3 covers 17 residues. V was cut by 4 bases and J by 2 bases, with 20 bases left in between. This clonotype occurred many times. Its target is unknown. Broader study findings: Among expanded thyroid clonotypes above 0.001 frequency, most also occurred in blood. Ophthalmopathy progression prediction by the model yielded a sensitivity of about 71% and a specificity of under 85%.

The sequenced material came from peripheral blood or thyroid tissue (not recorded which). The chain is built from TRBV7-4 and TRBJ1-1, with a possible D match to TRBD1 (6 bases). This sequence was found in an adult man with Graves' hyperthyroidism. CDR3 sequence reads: CASSYGRSEGGNTEAFF. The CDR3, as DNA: TGTGCCAGCAGCTACGGTCGGTCCGAAGGGGGAAACACTGAAGCTTTCTTT.